The 12 T cell receptor beta chains listed next were all sequenced from one sample in a study of shared clonotypes between healthy human individuals. Produced via immunoSEQ multiplex PCR; TCRdb's table is partial and in-frame only. In the table there are some 300,000 clones, around 70% of which are singletons. What was sequenced was memory CD4+ T cells sorted from blood. Described subset: CD45RA-negative fraction. Receptors originate from a man aged 25-40 years in good health.

This clone was counted a few times. The chain joins TRBV6-1 to TRBJ1-5; D may be TRBD1 (5 bases). The CDR3 spans 16 residues. Per germline, CDR1 MNHNS and CDR2 SASEGT. V lost 4 bases and J lost 3, with 16 bases in between. CDR3 DNA: TGTGCCAGCAGTGCCATTAGACCGGGGCACAATCAGCCCCAGCATTTT. Protein sequence: CASSAIRPGHNQPQHF.

CDR3 sequence reads: CASSVGQGYGELFF. The DNA of the CDR3 is TGTGCCAGCAGTGTGGGGCAGGGTTACGGGGAGCTGTTTTTT. The V gene is TRBV2, the J gene TRBJ2-2; D is possibly TRBD1 (5 bases). V was cut by 4 bases and J by 7 bases, with 13 bases left in between. Germline V gene lookup returns CDR1 SNHLY and CDR2 FYNNEI. The CDR3 is made up of 14 amino acids.

V is TRBV5-1 and J is TRBJ2-3, with 11 bases aligning to TRBD1. The CDR3 is 15 residues long. Germline V gene data show CDR1 as SGHRS and CDR2 as YFSETQ. The V segment lost 4 bases and the J segment 3 bases; nucleotides outside the gene matches: 4. In DNA form, the CDR3 reads TGCGCCAGCAGCGGACAGGGGGCGCTTACAGATACGCAGTATTTT. Translation: CASSGQGALTDTQYF.

This sequence joins TRBV9 and TRBJ2-1; D possibly corresponds to TRBD2 (6 bases). The V end was cut by 0 bases, the J end by 6 bases, with 13 bases between. The CDR3 spans 15 residues. Germline V gene lookup returns CDR1 SGDLS and CDR2 YYNGEE. CDR3 sequence: CASSVVAAGGNEQFF. The DNA of the CDR3 is TGTGCCAGCAGCGTAGTTGCGGCCGGGGGCAATGAGCAGTTCTTC.

The chain combines TRBV5-4 with TRBJ2-2; D gene unclear. Trimming removed 2 bases from V and 5 bases from J, with 7 bases in between. The CDR3 totals 13 residues. Looked up from germline, CDR1 is SGHNT and CDR2 is YYREEE (reference sequence). The CDR3 here is CASSFPGTGELFF. The CDR3 coding sequence is TGTGCCAGCAGCTTCCCTGGGACCGGGGAGCTGTTTTTT. Drawing the rest from reference TRBV5-4 and TRBJ2-2, the complete variable domain is ETGVTQSPTHLIKTRGQQVTLRCSSQSGHNTVSWYQQALGQGPQFIFQYYREEENGRGNFPPRFSGLQFPNYSSELNVNALELDDSALYLCASSFPGTGELFFGEGSRLTVL.

A single count supports this clone. The chain couples TRBV5-1 to TRBJ2-7; D gene uncertain. Trimming stripped 2 bases from V and 1 base from J, with 10 bases between. The CDR3 runs to 14 residues. Germline CDR1 and CDR2: SGHRS and YFSETQ. The CDR3 spells CASSFAEKSYEQYF. As DNA, the CDR3 is TGCGCCAGCAGCTTCGCGGAGAAATCCTACGAGCAGTACTTC.

The chain joins TRBV5-1 to TRBJ2-3, with TRBD2 matching 9 bases. Per germline, CDR1 SGHRS and CDR2 YFSETQ. The J segment lost 4 bases and the V segment lost 0 bases, leaving 6 bases of the junction unmatched. The CDR3 sequence is 16 residues long. This CDR3 is CASSLVGTSSADTQYF. The CDR3 bases are TGCGCCAGCAGCTTGGTGGGGACTAGCAGTGCAGATACGCAGTATTTT.

The V gene is TRBV19, the J gene TRBJ2-1; 9 bases agree with TRBD2. Germline lookup yields CDR1 LNHDA and CDR2 SQIVND (reference sequence). The junction had 15 bases not matched to a gene; V was cut back by 9 bases and J by 9 bases. The CDR3 loop spans 15 amino acids. The CDR3: CASRASAGGFGEQFF. CDR3 sequence (DNA): TGTGCCAGCAGAGCGTCCGCGGGAGGGTTCGGTGAGCAGTTCTTC.

This chain joins TRBV6-1 and TRBJ2-4; 9 bases are shared with TRBD1. The V gene end was trimmed by 7 bases and the J gene end by 8 bases; junction bases not matched to a gene: 9. Germline values: CDR1 MNHNS, CDR2 SASEGT. The CDR3 loop spans 14 amino acids. DNA of the CDR3: TGTGCCAGCACCGCGGACAGGGGAGGATACATTCAGTACTTC. This encodes CASTADRGGYIQYF.

V gene TRBV30 combines with J gene TRBJ2-5; 7 bases are shared with TRBD2. The end of the DNA fits TRBJ2-7 better, so the J call may be wrong. There are 12 residues in the CDR3. Germline CDR1 is GTSNPN and CDR2 is SVGIG (reference sequence). The DNA of the CDR3 is TGTGCCTGGACACCGGGACTAAACGAGCAGTACTTC. Translation gives CAWTPGLNEQYF.

This clone appeared once. The chain uses TRBV11-2 and TRBJ2-3; TRBD2 might be the D (5 bases). Trimming took 3 bases from V and 3 from J, leaving 10 bases between them. CDR3 size: 14 residues. The V gene's germline CDR1 is SGHAT and CDR2 FQNNGV. The CDR3 DNA reads as TGTGCCAGCAGCTTTAGCCGGACTACAGATACGCAGTATTTT. Residues: CASSFSRTTDTQYF. Full variable domain (rest looked up from reference TRBV11-2 and TRBJ2-3): EAGVAQSPRYKIIEKRQSVAFWCNPISGHATLYWYQQILGQGPKLLIQFQNNGVVDDSQLPKDRFSAERLKGVDSTLKIQPAKLEDSAVYLCASSFSRTTDTQYFGPGTRLTVL.

The V gene is TRBV7-8, the J gene TRBJ2-1; no firm D call. The CDR3 contains 14 residues. The germline CDR1 and CDR2 sequences are SGHVS and FQNEAQ. The V end was cut by 6 bases, the J end by 6 bases, with 15 bases between. CDR3 sequence: CASRSNAGPNEQFF. The CDR3 coding sequence is TGTGCCAGCAGATCCAATGCCGGCCCCAATGAGCAGTTCTTC.